This T cell receptor beta chain was observed in a study of T cell responses to AZD1222 COVID-19 vaccine. V lost 3 bases to trimming and J lost 4 bases, with 11 bases between them. The CDR3 has 14 residues. CDR1 and CDR2 (germline): KGHSH, LQKENI. Sequencing was performed with immunoSEQ multiplex PCR; in TCRdb, only in-frame clones are kept and a portion is missing. The top ten hold about 1.6% of the sample, which has around 120,000 clones, approximately 85% seen once. The sample in question was peripheral blood, obtained on day 0 of AZD1222 vaccination. The genes are TRBV18 and TRBJ2-3, with D unclear. This clonotype was obtained from an adult in good health. The CDR3 nucleotides are TGTGCCAGCTCACCGGACGCCGAAGCAGATACGCAGTATTTT. As protein: CASSPDAEADTQYF.